The 31 T cell receptor beta chains below all came from one sample that was sequenced in a study of cytomegalovirus exposure and HLA in healthy donors. The PCR made use of 60 Vbeta and 13 Jbeta primers. Using immunoSEQ multiplex PCR, the repertoire was profiled, and TCRdb retains in-frame clones only, with some absent. The sample carries around 130,000 clones, just under 75% recorded once. The sequencing input was PBMCs. These receptor sequences come from a middle-aged man in good health and CMV-seropositive.

In its sample, this clone was seen once. The CDR3 sequence: CASSYPGGGTDTQYF. For the CDR3, the DNA is TGTGCCAGCAGTTACCCAGGGGGCGGCACAGATACGCAGTATTTT. The chain uses TRBV6-6 and TRBJ2-3; 8 bases line up with TRBD1. The CDR3 is made up of 15 amino acids. V lost 2 bases to trimming and J lost 1 base; unmatched junction nucleotides: 2. The germline CDR1 and CDR2 sequences are MNHNY and SVGAGI (reference sequence).

The gene calls are TRBV2 and TRBJ2-5; 8 bases are shared with TRBD1. The CDR3 contains 14 residues. V dropped 5 bases and J dropped 4; count of bases not matched to a gene: 6. CDR1 and CDR2 (germline): SNHLY, FYNNEI. CDR3 nucleotides: TGTGCCAGCAGTAAGGACAGGGTCGGAGAGACCCAGTACTTC. Encoded protein: CASSKDRVGETQYF.

The sample holds one count of this clone. V is TRBV15 and J is TRBJ2-1; 7 bases are a match to TRBD1. V shed 4 bases, J shed 7 bases, and the junction held 4 bases outside the gene matches. CDR1 is LNHNV and CDR2 is YYDKDF in the germline V gene (reference sequence). This CDR3 is 13 amino acids long. The CDR3 loop reads CATSKARGNEQFF. The DNA of the CDR3 is TGTGCCACCAGCAAGGCCAGGGGGAATGAGCAGTTCTTC. The full variable domain, its missing parts supplied by reference TRBV15 and TRBJ2-1, is DAMVIQNPRYQVTQFGKPVTLSCSQTLNHNVMYWYQQKSSQAPKLLFHYYDKDFNNEADTPDNFQSRRPNTSFCFLDIRSPGLGDTAMYLCATSKARGNEQFFGPGTRLTVL.

V gene TRBV5-1 combines with J gene TRBJ1-1, with 9 bases lining up with TRBD1. J gave up 1 base and V 0 bases, and 7 bases lay outside the gene matches. In germline, CDR1 is SGHRS, CDR2 YFSETQ. The CDR3 extends over 17 amino acids. This CDR3 is CASSLGQGGGWNTEAFF. CDR3 DNA sequence: TGCGCCAGCAGCTTGGGACAGGGGGGCGGCTGGAACACTGAAGCTTTCTTT.

A few counts support this clone. V is TRBV6-1 and J is TRBJ1-1; TRBD1 is a possible D gene (6 bases). Per the germline V gene, CDR1 is MNHNS and CDR2 is SASEGT. The CDR3 has 13 amino acids. V gave up 3 bases and J gave up 1 base, with 6 bases separating them. CDR3 nucleotides: TGTGCCAGCAGTGACAGGGGGAACACTGAAGCTTTCTTT. Its protein is CASSDRGNTEAFF.

This clone is a singleton in its sample. CDR3 loop: CASSLRDSPEQYF. CDR3 nucleotide sequence: TGTGCCAGCAGCTTAAGGGACAGCCCCGAGCAGTACTTC. The chain recombines TRBV7-9 with TRBJ2-7; 7 bases fit TRBD1. This CDR3 is 13 amino acids long. V gave up 2 bases and J gave up 6 bases; unmatched junction bases: 4. In germline, CDR1 is SEHNR, CDR2 FQNEAQ (reference sequence). Together with reference TRBV7-9 and TRBJ2-7, the CDR3 gives the full variable domain: DTGVSQNPRHKITKRGQNVTFRCDPISEHNRLYWYRQTLGQGPEFLTYFQNEAQLEKSRLLSDRFSAERPKGSFSTLEIQRTEQGDSAMYLCASSLRDSPEQYFGPGTRLTVT.

V gene TRBV6-5 combines with J gene TRBJ2-7, with 13 bases aligning to TRBD2. Germline V lookup: CDR1 MNHEY, CDR2 SVGAGI. The junction had 1 base not matched to a gene; V was cut back by 5 bases and J by 3 bases. The CDR3 runs 14 residues. CDR3 DNA sequence: TGTGCCAGCAGTCGACTAGCGGGAGGCTACGAGCAGTACTTC. Its protein is CASSRLAGGYEQYF.

This clone was counted only a few times. The rearrangement joins TRBV19 to TRBJ2-7; 8 bases match TRBD1. Germline trimming cut 3 bases from V and 4 bases from J; bases unmatched to any gene: 8. The V gene's germline CDR1 is LNHDA and CDR2 SQIVND (reference sequence). The CDR3 has 15 amino acids. The CDR3 DNA follows: TGTGCCAGTAGTATGCGGGCCAGGGGGCAATACGAGCAGTACTTC. Residues: CASSMRARGQYEQYF.

This rearrangement joins TRBV6-6 to TRBJ2-7; D is undetermined. V lost 6 bases, J lost 2 bases, and 8 bases lay in between. CDR3 length: 12 amino acids. The germline V gene has CDR1 MNHNY and CDR2 SVGAGI (reference sequence). CDR3 sequence reads: CASSPRTYEQYF. The DNA for the CDR3 is TGTGCCAGCAGCCCGCGAACCTACGAGCAGTACTTC.

The chain employs TRBV10-2 and TRBJ2-1, with a tentative D call TRBD1 (6 bases). Trimming removed 4 bases at V and 9 bases at J, with 10 bases between. The CDR3 loop spans 12 amino acids. From germline, CDR1 is WSHSY and CDR2 SAAADI. CDR3 loop: CASSGQGGEQFF. The CDR3 DNA reads as TGCGCCAGCAGTGGCCAAGGGGGTGAGCAGTTCTTC.

The rearrangement uses TRBV5-1 and TRBJ2-7, with 8 bases identical to TRBD1. The CDR3 length is 14 residues. Germline-derived CDR1 and CDR2 are SGHRS and YFSETQ. J was trimmed by 4 bases and V by 0 bases; bases with no gene match: 3. In nucleotides, the CDR3 is TGCGCCAGCAGCTTGGCAGGGGGCTTTTACGAGCAGTACTTC. Protein product: CASSLAGGFYEQYF. The full variable domain, in which reference TRBV5-1 and TRBJ2-7 provide the parts outside the CDR3, is KAGVTQTPRYLIKTRGQQVTLSCSPISGHRSVSWYQQTPGQGLQFLFEYFSETQRNKGNFPGRFSGRQFSNSRSEMNVSTLELGDSALYLCASSLAGGFYEQYFGPGTRLTVT.

This clone has a handful of counts. J is TRBJ1-2 and V is TRBV6-1; D possibly corresponds to TRBD1 (5 bases). The length of the CDR3 is 16 residues. Trimming took 2 bases from V and 5 from J, leaving 18 bases between them. Germline V gives CDR1 MNHNS, CDR2 SASEGT. CDR3 residues: CASSELNRGMTYGYTF. The CDR3 coding sequence is TGTGCCAGCAGTGAACTGAATCGGGGGATGACTTATGGCTACACCTTC.

The chain carries TRBV5-1 and TRBJ2-3; 12 positions match TRBD2. V shed 0 bases and J 0 bases; nucleotides not matched to a gene: 2. From germline, CDR1 is SGHRS and CDR2 YFSETQ. This CDR3 is built from 17 residues. In DNA, the CDR3 is TGCGCCAGCAGCTTGGAAGGGACTAGCGGGAGCACAGATACGCAGTATTTT. Encoded protein: CASSLEGTSGSTDTQYF.

The V call is TRBV7-9, the J call TRBJ1-2; a possible D gene is TRBD1 (6 bases). V dropped 2 bases and J dropped 6 bases, with 10 bases sitting between them. CDR3 length equals 13 residues. Germline V gene lookup returns CDR1 SEHNR and CDR2 FQNEAQ (reference sequence). The CDR3 loop reads CASSLSGGDGYTF. CDR3 DNA: TGTGCCAGCAGCTTAAGTGGGGGCGATGGCTACACCTTC.

The sample holds a few counts of this clone. The chain links TRBV5-5 to TRBJ2-5; no clear D. CDR1 is SGHKS and CDR2 is YYEKEE in the germline V gene (reference sequence). With 0 bases removed from V and 3 bases from J, the gap between germline ends came to 9 bases. This CDR3 is built from 14 residues. CDR3 sequence: CASSLGLEEETQYF. The DNA for the CDR3 is TGTGCCAGCAGCTTGGGGTTAGAGGAAGAGACCCAGTACTTC.

This chain links TRBV27 with TRBJ2-3; no clear D gene. V was trimmed by 0 bases and J by 1 base, leaving 8 bases between them. The germline gives CDR1 MNHEY, CDR2 SMNVEV (reference sequence). CDR3 length: 15 residues. CDR3: CASSLSYPGTDTQYF. The CDR3 coding sequence is TGTGCCAGCAGTTTATCTTACCCAGGCACAGATACGCAGTATTTT.

The rearrangement joins TRBV5-4 to TRBJ1-2; 9 bases agree with TRBD1. V was clipped by 5 bases and J by 3 bases; unmatched bases: 11. Germline lookup yields CDR1 SGHNT and CDR2 YYREEE (reference sequence). This CDR3 comprises 16 residues. The CDR3 sequence: CASRKSGTGWYYGYTF. CDR3 DNA: TGTGCCAGCAGAAAATCCGGGACAGGGTGGTACTATGGCTACACCTTC.

The chain couples TRBV11-2 to TRBJ2-5; D might be TRBD1 (5 bases). This CDR3 region has 14 residues. CDR1 is SGHAT, CDR2 FQNNGV, per germline. V dropped 5 bases and J dropped 7 bases, with 17 bases sitting between them. In DNA, the CDR3 is TGTGCCAGCAGCCCAAAGATACAGGCTGGGACCCAGTACTTC. Translation: CASSPKIQAGTQYF.

CDR3 bases: TGTGCCAGCAGCACGACAGGCTATAATTCACCCCTCCACTTT. Protein sequence: CASSTTGYNSPLHF. This chain joins TRBV7-6 and TRBJ1-6, with a possible D match to TRBD1 (6 bases). CDR1 SGHVS and CDR2 FNYEAQ come from the germline V gene. Trimming took 5 bases from V and 3 from J, leaving 8 bases between them. The CDR3 runs 14 residues.

The count of this clone is one. The V gene is TRBV9, the J gene TRBJ2-7, with TRBD1 matching over 9 bases. CDR3 length: 14 amino acids. Per germline, CDR1 SGDLS and CDR2 YYNGEE. The junction had 1 base not matched to a gene; V was cut back by 0 bases and J by 3 bases. The CDR3 reads CASSVGTGVYEQYF. The CDR3 bases are TGTGCCAGCAGCGTAGGGACAGGGGTCTACGAGCAGTACTTC.

The chain couples TRBV6-1 to TRBJ1-2; D remains ambiguous. V was trimmed by 1 base and J by 1 base, leaving 4 bases between them. Per germline, CDR1 MNHNS and CDR2 SASEGT. The CDR3 consists of 13 residues. In DNA form, the CDR3 reads TGTGCCAGCAGTGAAGGAGGTAACTATGGCTACACCTTC. Amino acid sequence: CASSEGGNYGYTF.

This chain joins TRBV5-1 and TRBJ2-2; 13 nucleotides agree with TRBD2. The length of the CDR3 is 17 residues. V was pared by 4 bases and J by 5 bases, with 8 bases of the junction left unmatched. Germline V CDR1 and CDR2: SGHRS, YFSETQ. The CDR3 DNA is TGCGCCAGCAGCCCGCGGACTAGCGGGAGTTGGACCGGGGAGCTGTTTTTT. Translation gives CASSPRTSGSWTGELFF.

CDR3: CASSLGQGLYEQYF. In DNA form, the CDR3 reads TGTGCCAGCAGCTTAGGACAGGGCCTCTACGAGCAGTACTTC. The chain has TRBV9 and TRBJ2-7; 8 bases fit TRBD1. J lost 3 bases, V lost 4 bases, and 6 bases had no gene match. Germline-derived CDR1 and CDR2 are SGDLS and YYNGEE. The CDR3 spans 14 residues.

V usage is TRBV5-6 and J usage is TRBJ2-7; 7 positions agree with TRBD1. Trimming at V came to 4 bases and at J to 3 bases, leaving 7 bases not matched to a gene. The CDR3 has 14 amino acids. The germline gives CDR1 SGHDT, CDR2 YYEEEE. CDR3 nucleotide sequence: TGTGCCAGCAGCAGTACCGGGACAGACTACGAGCAGTACTTC. It is translated as CASSSTGTDYEQYF.

The genes are TRBV7-9 and TRBJ2-1; maybe TRBD2 (6 bases). CDR1 and CDR2 (germline): SEHNR, FQNEAQ (reference sequence). Trimming shortened V by 3 bases and J by 5 bases, and 8 bases separated the two germline ends. CDR3 length: 13 amino acids. Written as DNA, the CDR3 is TGTGCCAGCAGCTTCGGGAGTAACAATGAGCAGTTCTTC. It specifies CASSFGSNNEQFF.

V is TRBV7-9 and J is TRBJ1-1; D remains ambiguous. The CDR3 consists of 16 residues. Germline assignment: CDR1 SEHNR and CDR2 FQNEAQ (reference sequence). V shed 2 bases and J shed 1 base, with 14 bases lying between them. The CDR3 nucleotides are TGTGCCAGCAGCTTAATCTCTGGACTGCAGAACACTGAAGCTTTCTTT. Encoded protein: CASSLISGLQNTEAFF.

This clone was counted a single time. J is TRBJ1-1 and V is TRBV30; D not resolved. V dropped 2 bases and J dropped 0 bases, with 7 bases sitting between them. The germline CDR1 and CDR2 sequences are GTSNPN and SVGIG (reference sequence). CDR3 length: 13 residues. The CDR3, as DNA: TGTGCCTGGAGTTGGAGGGTGAACACTGAAGCTTTCTTT. Its translation: CAWSWRVNTEAFF.

This clone has only a few counts. The V and J genes are TRBV27 and TRBJ2-7; TRBD2 agrees at 8 bases. Germline loops: CDR1 MNHEY, CDR2 SMNVEV (reference sequence). After removal of 8 bases from V and 4 bases from J, the junction contained 13 bases not matched to a gene. The CDR3 spans 15 residues. The CDR3 region is CASRLRGGEGYEQYF. The DNA of the CDR3 is TGTGCCAGCCGCTTACGGGGGGGTGAGGGATACGAGCAGTACTTC.

J is TRBJ2-7 and V is TRBV10-3, with TRBD1 identical over 7 bases. The germline V gene encodes CDR1 ENHRY and CDR2 SYGVKD. The CDR3 sequence is 15 residues long. Germline trimming cut 7 bases from V and 0 bases from J; bases unmatched to any gene: 9. CDR3 DNA sequence: TGTGCCATCACCACGGGACAGACGAGCTCCTACGAGCAGTACTTC. Translated: CAITTGQTSSYEQYF.

A single count supports this clone. V and J are TRBV18 and TRBJ1-1; TRBD1 aligns across 8 bases. The CDR3 runs 15 residues. Germline lookup yields CDR1 KGHSH and CDR2 LQKENI. V was clipped by 1 base and J by 3 bases; unmatched bases: 4. CDR3 sequence (DNA): TGTGCCAGCTCACCACAGACCAGGGGGCACACTGAAGCTTTCTTT. It specifies CASSPQTRGHTEAFF. Complete variable domain (other parts from reference TRBV18 and TRBJ1-1): NAGVMQNPRHLVRRRGQEARLRCSPMKGHSHVYWYRQLPEEGLKFMVYLQKENIIDESGMPKERFSAEFPKEGPSILRIQQVVRGDSAAYFCASSPQTRGHTEAFFGQGTRLTVV.

The rearrangement links TRBV25-1 to TRBJ2-7; 8 bases are a match to TRBD1. The CDR3 runs to 13 residues. Germline CDR1 MGHDK, CDR2 SYGVNS. Trimming at V came to 4 bases and at J to 7 bases, leaving 6 bases not matched to a gene. The CDR3 spells CASSVRTGNEQYF. The CDR3 nucleotides are TGTGCCAGCAGTGTCAGGACAGGGAATGAGCAGTACTTC.